This T cell receptor (beta chain) was retrieved from a study of OX40 agonist ivuxolimab in advanced cancers. Points from the study as a whole: In general, CD8+ T cells held more expanded clones than CD4+ did, on average. Still undetermined is the antigen specificity of the expanded peripheral T cells.

CDR3 length: 17 amino acids. Looked up from germline, CDR1 is KGHSH and CDR2 is LQKENI. Trimming took off 3 bases at V and 5 bases at J, with 19 bases between the two ends. Remarks on this clone: The antigen is not known.

Only in-frame clones appear in the TCRdb table, and some are missing; sequencing was by immunoSEQ multiplex PCR. The sample has about 70,000 clones, around 82% seen once. The rearrangement links TRBV18 to TRBJ1-4; no clear D. The TCR comes from an adult with an advanced solid tumor such as melanoma, head and neck, liver or kidney cancer. Source: CD4+ or CD8+ T cells sorted from blood, taken in a trial of the OX40 agonist ivuxolimab. The CDR3 spells CASSPFPVASPNEKLFF. CDR3 nucleotides: TGTGCCAGCTCACCCTTCCCAGTCGCCTCGCCGAATGAAAAACTGTTTTTT.